The present T cell receptor (beta chain) was sequenced within a study of identical twins. This clonotype was picked up a small number of times. As yet, its antigen is unknown. TCRdb reprocessed the 5' RACE reads via MiXCR and lists one record per CDR3 protein. The table lists about 500,000 distinct CDR3 sequences, around an eighth of them singletons. V lost 7 bases and J lost 0, with 10 bases in between. CDR1 is SNHLY, CDR2 FYNNEI, per germline. The CDR3 extends over 13 amino acids. The study, taken as a whole, reports: Surplus twin overlap in beta out-of-frame sequences was less pronounced. Models underpredicted monozygotic twin sharing of out-of-frame TCR alpha.

This sample also belongs to another study, concerning yellow fever vaccine responses in identical twins.

The sample taken for sequencing was CD4+ T cells sorted from blood. The chain uses TRBV2 and TRBJ2-7, with D perhaps assigned TRBD1 or TRBD2 (5 bases each). The clonotype originates from a woman under 30 in good health. CDR3 nucleotides: TGTGCCAGCACCTGGGACGGCTCCTACGAGCAGTACTTC. This codes for CASTWDGSYEQYF.